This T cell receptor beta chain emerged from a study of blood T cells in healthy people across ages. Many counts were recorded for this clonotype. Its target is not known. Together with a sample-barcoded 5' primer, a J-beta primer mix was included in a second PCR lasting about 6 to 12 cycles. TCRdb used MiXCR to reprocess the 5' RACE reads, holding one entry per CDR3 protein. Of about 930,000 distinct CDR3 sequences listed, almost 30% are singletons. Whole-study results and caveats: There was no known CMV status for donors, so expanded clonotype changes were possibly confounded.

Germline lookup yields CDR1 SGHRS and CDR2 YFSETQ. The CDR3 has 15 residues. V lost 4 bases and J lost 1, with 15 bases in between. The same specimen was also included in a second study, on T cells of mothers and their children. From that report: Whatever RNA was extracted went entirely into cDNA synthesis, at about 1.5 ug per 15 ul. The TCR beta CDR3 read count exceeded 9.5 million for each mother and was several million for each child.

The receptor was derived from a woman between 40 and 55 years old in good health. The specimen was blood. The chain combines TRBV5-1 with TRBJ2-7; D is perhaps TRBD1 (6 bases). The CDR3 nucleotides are TGCGCCAGCAGCCAGAGGGACACTTTTTCCTACGAGCAGTACTTC. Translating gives CASSQRDTFSYEQYF. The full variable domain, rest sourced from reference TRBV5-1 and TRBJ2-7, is KAGVTQTPRYLIKTRGQQVTLSCSPISGHRSVSWYQQTPGQGLQFLFEYFSETQRNKGNFPGRFSGRQFSNSRSEMNVSTLELGDSALYLCASSQRDTFSYEQYFGPGTRLTVT.